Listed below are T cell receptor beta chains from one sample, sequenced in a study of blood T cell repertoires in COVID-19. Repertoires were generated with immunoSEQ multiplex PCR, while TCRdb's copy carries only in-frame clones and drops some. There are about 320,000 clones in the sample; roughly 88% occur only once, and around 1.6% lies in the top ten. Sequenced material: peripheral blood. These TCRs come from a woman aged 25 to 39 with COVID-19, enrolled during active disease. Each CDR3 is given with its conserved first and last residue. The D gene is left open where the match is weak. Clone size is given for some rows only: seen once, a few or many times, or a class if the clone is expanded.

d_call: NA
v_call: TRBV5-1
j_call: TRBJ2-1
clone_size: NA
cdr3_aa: CASSPLGGRNNEQFF
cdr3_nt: TGCGCCAGCAGCCCACTGGGGGGTCGCAACAATGAGCAGTTCTTC

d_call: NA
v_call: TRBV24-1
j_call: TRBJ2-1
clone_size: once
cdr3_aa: CATSDAQGMTEQFF
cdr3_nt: TGTGCCACCAGTGATGCACAGGGCATGACGGAGCAGTTCTTC

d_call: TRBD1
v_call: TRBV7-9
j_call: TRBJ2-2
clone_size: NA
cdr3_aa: CASSRRDRVSGELFF
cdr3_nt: TGTGCCAGCAGCCGCCGGGACAGGGTTTCCGGGGAGCTGTTTTTT

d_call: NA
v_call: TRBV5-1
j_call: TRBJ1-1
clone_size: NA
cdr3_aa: CASTQRGMNTEAFF
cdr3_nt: TGCGCCAGCACCCAGCGGGGGATGAACACTGAAGCTTTCTTT

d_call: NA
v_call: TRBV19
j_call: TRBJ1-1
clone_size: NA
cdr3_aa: CASRVNRDNTEAFF
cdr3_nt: TGTGCCAGTAGAGTAAACAGGGATAACACTGAAGCTTTCTTT

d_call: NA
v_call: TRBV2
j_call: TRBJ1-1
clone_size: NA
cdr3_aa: CASSVGGSDTEAFF
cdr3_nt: TGTGCCAGCAGTGTTGGGGGGTCGGACACTGAAGCTTTCTTT

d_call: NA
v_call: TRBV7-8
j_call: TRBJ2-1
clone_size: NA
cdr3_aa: CASSFQRVYNEQFF
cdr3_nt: TGTGCCAGCAGCTTTCAACGGGTCTACAATGAGCAGTTCTTC

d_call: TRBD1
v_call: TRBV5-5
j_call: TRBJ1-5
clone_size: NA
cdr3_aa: CASSRGAGGSNQPQHF
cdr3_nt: TGTGCCAGCAGCCGAGGGGCAGGGGGTAGCAATCAGCCCCAGCATTTT

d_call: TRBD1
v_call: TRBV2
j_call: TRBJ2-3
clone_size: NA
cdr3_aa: CASSEGTGLTDTQYF
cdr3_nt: TGTGCCAGCAGTGAAGGGACAGGACTCACAGATACGCAGTATTTT

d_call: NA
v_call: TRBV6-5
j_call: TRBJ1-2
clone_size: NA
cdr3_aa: CASRSDSNNYGYTF
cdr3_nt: TGTGCCAGCAGGAGTGACTCGAATAACTATGGCTACACCTTC

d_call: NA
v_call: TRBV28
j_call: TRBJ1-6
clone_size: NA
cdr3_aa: CASSGADWTSHNSPLHF
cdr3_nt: TGTGCCAGCAGTGGGGCCGACTGGACAAGCCATAATTCACCCCTCCACTTT

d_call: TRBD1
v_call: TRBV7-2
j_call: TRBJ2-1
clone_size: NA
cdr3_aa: CASSRFWQGVDEQFF
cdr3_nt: TGTGCCAGCTCTCGGTTTTGGCAGGGGGTTGATGAGCAGTTCTTC

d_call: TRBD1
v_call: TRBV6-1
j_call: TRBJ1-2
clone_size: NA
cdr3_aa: CASSETGTGTIYGYTF
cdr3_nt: TGTGCCAGCAGTGAGACCGGGACAGGGACTATTTATGGCTACACCTTC

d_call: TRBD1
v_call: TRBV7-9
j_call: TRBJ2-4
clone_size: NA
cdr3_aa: CASSLGRDRGAKNIQYF
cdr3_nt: TGTGCCAGCAGCTTAGGCCGGGACAGGGGAGCCAAAAACATTCAGTACTTC

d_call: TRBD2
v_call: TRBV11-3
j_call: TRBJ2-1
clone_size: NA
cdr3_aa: CASSPAGLAGGYNEQFF
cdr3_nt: TGTGCCAGCAGCCCGGCCGGACTAGCGGGGGGTTACAATGAGCAGTTCTTC

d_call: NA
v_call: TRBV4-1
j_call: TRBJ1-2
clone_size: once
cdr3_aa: CASSSPGGYGYTF
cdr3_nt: TGCGCCAGCAGCTCCCCGGGGGGGTATGGCTACACCTTC

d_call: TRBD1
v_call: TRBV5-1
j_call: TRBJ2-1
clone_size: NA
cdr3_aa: CASSSQGAGYNEQFF
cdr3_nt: TGCGCCAGCAGCTCCCAGGGGGCGGGCTACAATGAGCAGTTCTTC

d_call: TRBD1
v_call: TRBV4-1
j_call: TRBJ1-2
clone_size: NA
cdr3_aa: CASSQDDRGSYGYTF
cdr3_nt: TGCGCCAGCAGCCAAGACGACAGGGGGTCCTATGGCTACACCTTC

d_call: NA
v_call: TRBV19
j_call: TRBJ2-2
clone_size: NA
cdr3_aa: CASSIILPTRGSGELFF
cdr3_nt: TGTGCCAGTAGTATTATTTTACCGACTAGAGGCTCCGGGGAGCTGTTTTTT

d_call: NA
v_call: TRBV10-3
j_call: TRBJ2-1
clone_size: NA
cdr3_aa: CAIRGQPGNEQFF
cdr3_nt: TGTGCCATCAGGGGCCAGCCAGGGAATGAGCAGTTCTTC

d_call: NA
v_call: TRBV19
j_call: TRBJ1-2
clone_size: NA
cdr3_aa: CASSIDRSGMTGYTF
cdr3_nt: TGTGCCAGTAGTATAGATCGGTCCGGGATGACTGGCTACACCTTC

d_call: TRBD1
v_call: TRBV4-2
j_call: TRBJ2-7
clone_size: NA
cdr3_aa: CASSQDQGDTYSYEQYF
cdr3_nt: TGTGCCAGCAGCCAAGATCAGGGGGACACCTACTCCTACGAGCAGTACTTC

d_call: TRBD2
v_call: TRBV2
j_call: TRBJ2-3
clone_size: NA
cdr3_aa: CASSAPLAGGTDTQYF
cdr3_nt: TGTGCCAGCAGCGCACCCCTAGCGGGGGGGACAGATACGCAGTATTTT

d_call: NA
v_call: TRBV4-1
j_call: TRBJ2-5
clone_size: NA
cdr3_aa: CASSQERGTKQETQYF
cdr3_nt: TGCGCCAGCAGCCAAGAAAGGGGGACTAAACAAGAGACCCAGTACTTC

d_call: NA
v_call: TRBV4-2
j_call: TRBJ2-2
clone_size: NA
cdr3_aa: CASSQVQGELFF
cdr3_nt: TGTGCCAGCAGCCAAGTACAAGGGGAGCTGTTTTTT

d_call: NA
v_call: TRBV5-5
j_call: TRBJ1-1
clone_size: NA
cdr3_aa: CASSPFRGGTEAFF
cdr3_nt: TGTGCCAGCAGCCCATTCCGGGGAGGCACTGAAGCTTTCTTT

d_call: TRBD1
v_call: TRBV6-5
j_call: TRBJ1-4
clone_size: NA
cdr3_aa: CASARTGAEKLFF
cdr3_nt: TGTGCCAGCGCACGGACAGGGGCTGAAAAACTGTTTTTT

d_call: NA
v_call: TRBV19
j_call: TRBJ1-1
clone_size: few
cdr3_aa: CASSPGIEAFF
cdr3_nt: TGTGCCAGTAGTCCGGGAATTGAAGCTTTCTTT

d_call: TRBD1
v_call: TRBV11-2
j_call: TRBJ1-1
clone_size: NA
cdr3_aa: CASSPRQGRTEAFF
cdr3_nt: TGTGCCAGCAGCCCCCGACAGGGACGGACTGAAGCTTTCTTT

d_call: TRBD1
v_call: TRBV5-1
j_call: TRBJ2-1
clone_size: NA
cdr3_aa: CASSWGTGSNKQFF
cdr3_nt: TGCGCCAGCAGCTGGGGGACAGGTTCGAATAAGCAGTTCTTC

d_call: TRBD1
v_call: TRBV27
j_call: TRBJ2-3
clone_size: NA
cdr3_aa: CASSSQTGADTQYF
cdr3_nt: TGTGCCAGCAGTTCCCAGACAGGGGCCGATACGCAGTATTTT

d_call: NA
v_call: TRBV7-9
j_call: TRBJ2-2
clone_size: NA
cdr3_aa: CASSLNPVTGELFF
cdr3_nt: TGTGCCAGCAGCTTAAACCCGGTCACCGGGGAGCTGTTTTTT

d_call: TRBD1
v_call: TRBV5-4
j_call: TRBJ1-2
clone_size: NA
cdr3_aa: CASSYTGGHGYTF
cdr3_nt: TGTGCCAGCAGCTACACAGGGGGCCATGGCTACACCTTC

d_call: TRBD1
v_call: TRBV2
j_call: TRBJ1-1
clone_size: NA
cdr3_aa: CASSTTGLSTEAFF
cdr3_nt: TGTGCCAGCAGCACGACAGGGCTCAGCACTGAAGCTTTCTTT

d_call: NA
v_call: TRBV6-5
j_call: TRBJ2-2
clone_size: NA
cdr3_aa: CASSYSAGELFF
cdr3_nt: TGTGCCAGCAGTTACTCGGCAGGGGAGCTGTTTTTT

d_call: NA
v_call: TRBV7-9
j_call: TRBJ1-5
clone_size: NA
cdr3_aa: CASSSNSGYNQPQHF
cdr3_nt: TGTGCCAGCAGCTCCAACTCAGGGTACAATCAGCCCCAGCATTTT

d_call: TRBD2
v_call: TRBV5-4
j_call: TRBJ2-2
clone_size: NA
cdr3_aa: CASSPRLRGSGGPGELFF
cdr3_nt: TGTGCCAGCAGCCCGAGACTAAGAGGTAGCGGGGGGCCCGGGGAGCTGTTTTTT

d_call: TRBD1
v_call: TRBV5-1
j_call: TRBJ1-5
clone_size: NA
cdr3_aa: CASSLTTGGRQPQHF
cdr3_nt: TGCGCCAGCAGCTTAACTACAGGGGGCCGTCAGCCCCAGCATTTT

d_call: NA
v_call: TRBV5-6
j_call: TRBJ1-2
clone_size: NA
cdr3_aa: CASSYRASNYGYTF
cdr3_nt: TGTGCCAGCAGCTACAGGGCTTCTAACTATGGCTACACCTTC

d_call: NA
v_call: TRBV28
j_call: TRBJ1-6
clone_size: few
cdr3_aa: CASRQGRRALHF
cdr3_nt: TGTGCCAGCAGGCAGGGTCGTCGGGCCCTCCACTTT

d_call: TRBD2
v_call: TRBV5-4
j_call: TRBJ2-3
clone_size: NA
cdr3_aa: CASSLQTTGGRDTQYF
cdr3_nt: TGTGCCAGCAGCTTGCAAACGACGGGGGGTCGTGATACGCAGTATTTT

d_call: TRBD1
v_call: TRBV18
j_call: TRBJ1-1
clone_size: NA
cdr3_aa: CASSPVGQFMNTEAFF
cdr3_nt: TGTGCCAGCTCACCAGTGGGACAGTTCATGAACACTGAAGCTTTCTTT

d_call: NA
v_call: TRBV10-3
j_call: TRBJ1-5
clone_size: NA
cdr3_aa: CAISAGRGNQPQHF
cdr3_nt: TGTGCCATCAGCGCCGGGAGAGGTAATCAGCCCCAGCATTTT

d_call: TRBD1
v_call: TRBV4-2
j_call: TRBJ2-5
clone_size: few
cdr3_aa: CASSQRDRGVETQYF
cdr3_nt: TGTGCCAGCAGCCAGAGGGACAGGGGGGTAGAGACCCAGTACTTC

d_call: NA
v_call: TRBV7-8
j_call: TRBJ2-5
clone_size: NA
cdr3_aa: CASSLGGQETQYF
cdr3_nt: TGTGCCAGCAGCTTGGGGGGCCAAGAGACCCAGTACTTC

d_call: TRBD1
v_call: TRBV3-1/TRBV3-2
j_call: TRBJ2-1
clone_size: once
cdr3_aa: CASSVDRGTYNEQFF
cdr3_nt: TGTGCCAGCAGCGTAGACAGGGGTACCTACAATGAGCAGTTCTTC

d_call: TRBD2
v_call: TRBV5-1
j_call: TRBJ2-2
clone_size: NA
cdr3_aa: CASSLGSSGDLLNTGELFF
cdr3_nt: TGCGCCAGCAGCTTAGGGTCTAGCGGGGACCTCCTGAACACCGGGGAGCTGTTTTTT

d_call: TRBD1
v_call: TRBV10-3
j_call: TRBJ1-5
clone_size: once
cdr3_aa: CAIGGTASNQPQHF
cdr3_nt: TGTGCCATCGGAGGGACAGCAAGCAATCAGCCCCAGCATTTT

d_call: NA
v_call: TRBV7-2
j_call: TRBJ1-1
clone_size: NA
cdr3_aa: CASSLFSEDTEAFF
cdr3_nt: TGTGCCAGCAGCTTATTCTCGGAGGATACTGAAGCTTTCTTT

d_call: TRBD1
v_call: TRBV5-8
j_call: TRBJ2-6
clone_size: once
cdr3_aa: CASSSTGTGANVLTF
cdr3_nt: TGTGCCAGCAGCTCGACAGGGACTGGGGCCAACGTCCTGACTTTC

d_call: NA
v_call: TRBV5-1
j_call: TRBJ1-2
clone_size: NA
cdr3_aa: CASSLEGPGVGGYTF
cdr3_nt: TGCGCCAGCAGCTTGGAGGGGCCGGGCGTGGGTGGCTACACCTTC

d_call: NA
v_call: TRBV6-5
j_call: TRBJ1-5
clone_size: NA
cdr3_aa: CASRQQGSSNQPQHF
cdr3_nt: TGTGCCAGCAGACAACAGGGTAGTAGCAATCAGCCCCAGCATTTT

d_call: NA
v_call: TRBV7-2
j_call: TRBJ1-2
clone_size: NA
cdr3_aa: CASSPDINYGYTF
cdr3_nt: TGTGCCAGCAGCCCAGACATCAACTATGGCTACACCTTC

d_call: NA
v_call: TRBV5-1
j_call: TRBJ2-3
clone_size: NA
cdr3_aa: CASSLEGVTSTDTQYF
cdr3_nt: TGCGCCAGCAGCTTGGAAGGGGTAACTAGCACAGATACGCAGTATTTT

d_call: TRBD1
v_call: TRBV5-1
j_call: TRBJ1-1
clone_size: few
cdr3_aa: CASSSGTGGTEAFF
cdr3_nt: TGCGCCAGCAGCTCCGGGACAGGGGGCACTGAAGCTTTCTTT

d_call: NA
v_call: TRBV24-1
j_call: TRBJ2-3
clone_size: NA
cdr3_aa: CATSDPGVGDTQYF
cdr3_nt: TGTGCCACCAGTGATCCCGGGGTGGGAGATACGCAGTATTTT

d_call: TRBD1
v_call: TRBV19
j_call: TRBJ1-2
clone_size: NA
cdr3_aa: CASKSLGYTLTGRNGYTF
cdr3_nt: TGTGCCAGTAAAAGCTTGGGCTACACCTTGACAGGGCGGAATGGCTACACCTTC

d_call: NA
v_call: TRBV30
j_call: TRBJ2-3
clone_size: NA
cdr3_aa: CAWSWRGGGAIDTQYF
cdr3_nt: TGTGCCTGGAGTTGGCGAGGTGGGGGGGCGATAGATACGCAGTATTTT

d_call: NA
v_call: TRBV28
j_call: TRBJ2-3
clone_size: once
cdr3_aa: CASSSGGSTDTQYF
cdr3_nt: TGTGCCAGCAGCTCGGGGGGCTCCACAGATACGCAGTATTTT

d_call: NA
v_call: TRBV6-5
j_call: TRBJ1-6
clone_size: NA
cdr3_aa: CASKRSLNNSPLHF
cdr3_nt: TGTGCCAGCAAGCGCAGCCTAAATAATTCACCCCTCCACTTT